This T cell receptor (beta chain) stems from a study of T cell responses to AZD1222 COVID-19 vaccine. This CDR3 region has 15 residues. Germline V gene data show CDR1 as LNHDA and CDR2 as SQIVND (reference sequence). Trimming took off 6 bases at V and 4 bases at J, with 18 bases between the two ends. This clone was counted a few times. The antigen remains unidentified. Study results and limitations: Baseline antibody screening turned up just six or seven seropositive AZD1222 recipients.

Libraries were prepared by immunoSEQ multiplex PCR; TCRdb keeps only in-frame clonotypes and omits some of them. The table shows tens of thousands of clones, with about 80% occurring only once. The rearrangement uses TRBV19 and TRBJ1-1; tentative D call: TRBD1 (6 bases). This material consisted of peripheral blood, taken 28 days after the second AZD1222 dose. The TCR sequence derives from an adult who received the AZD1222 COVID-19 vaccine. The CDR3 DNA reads TGTGCCAGTAGGCGAACACAACTGGGGGCCACTGAAGCTTTCTTT. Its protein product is CASRRTQLGATEAFF.